The 9 T cell receptor beta chains below were found in one sample sequenced in a study of cytomegalovirus exposure and HLA in healthy donors (TCRdb year 2017). Library generation was performed with the immunoSEQ multiplex PCR assay. TCRdb limited this immuneACCESS table to in-frame rearrangements with V and J called. A share of clones is missing; checked studies link under half to unresolved V genes, and the rest is unexplained. For this sample there are about 190,000 clones; about 80% appear just once. The ten largest account for approximately 2.9% of the sample. Input material: PBMCs. All receptors come from a woman aged 18-29 years in good health and CMV-seropositive.

The V and J genes are TRBV4-2 and TRBJ2-1; D is undetermined. The ends were cut back, 4 bases at V and 5 bases at J, with 12 bases in the middle. The CDR3 sequence is 14 residues long. CDR1 is LGHNA and CDR2 is YNFKEQ in the germline V gene. CDR3 coding DNA: TGTGCCAGCAGCCGGAACACCCTAGACAATGAGCAGTTCTTC. This gives the protein CASSRNTLDNEQFF.

V is TRBV7-2 and J is TRBJ2-1, with 7 bases matching TRBD1. From germline, CDR1 is SGHTA and CDR2 FQGNSA. CDR3 length: 14 residues. V shed 4 bases, J shed 4 bases, and the junction held 4 bases outside the gene matches. CDR3 DNA: TGTGCCAGCAGCTCCCGGGACAGATACAATGAGCAGTTCTTC. Its protein product is CASSSRDRYNEQFF. Combining the CDR3 with reference TRBV7-2 and TRBJ2-1 gives the whole variable domain GAGVSQSPSNKVTEKGKDVELRCDPISGHTALYWYRQSLGQGLEFLIYFQGNSAPDKSGLPSDRFSAERTGGSVSTLTIQRTQQEDSAVYLCASSSRDRYNEQFFGPGTRLTVL.

The rearrangement links TRBV19 to TRBJ2-2; D might be TRBD1 (6 bases). Germline values: CDR1 LNHDA, CDR2 SQIVND (reference sequence). The CDR3 has 14 amino acids. V lost 8 bases, J lost 2 bases, and 12 bases lay in between. The CDR3 bases are TGTGCCAGTGGGGAAGGGGGAAACACCGGGGAGCTGTTTTTT. It codes for CASGEGGNTGELFF.

V is TRBV18 and J is TRBJ1-5, with D hard to call. The CDR3 spans 14 residues. CDR1 and CDR2 from the germline V gene are KGHSH and LQKENI. V lost 2 bases and J 7 bases, leaving 12 bases between the germline ends. The chain's CDR3 is CASSPSRGLQPQHF. Written as DNA, the CDR3 is TGTGCCAGCTCACCATCGAGAGGGCTGCAGCCCCAGCATTTT.

Points on this clone: Other DNA sequences of this sample code for an identical CDR3. The chain uses TRBV6-5 and TRBJ2-3; 7 positions agree with TRBD1. V was clipped by 6 bases and J by 1 base; unmatched bases: 4. CDR3 length: 14 residues. Germline lookup yields CDR1 MNHEY and CDR2 SVGAGI. CDR3 amino acids: CASRRTGGTDTQYF. The CDR3 DNA reads TGTGCCAGCAGACGGACAGGAGGCACAGATACGCAGTATTTT.

The chain has TRBV29-1 and TRBJ1-6; the D is unclear. The CDR3 contains 13 residues. CDR1 and CDR2 (germline): SQVTM, ANQGSEA. V gave up 4 bases and J gave up 10 bases, with 14 bases separating them. In DNA, the CDR3 is TGCAGCGTTGGGCATGGTGGTGGCTCACCCCTCCACTTT. Its protein is CSVGHGGGSPLHF.

CDR3 in DNA: TGTGCCAGCAGCCCCGACAGGAGAGTTGACTATGGCTACACCTTC. This gives the protein CASSPDRRVDYGYTF. This sequence joins TRBV5-6 and TRBJ1-2; D perhaps matches TRBD1 (6 bases). The ends were cut back, 4 bases at V and 3 bases at J, with 16 bases in the middle. This CDR3 contains 15 residues. Germline V gene sequence: CDR1 SGHDT, CDR2 YYEEEE.

The V gene is TRBV7-9, the J gene TRBJ1-1, with D unclear. CDR3 size: 15 residues. V lost 3 bases and J lost 0, with 11 bases in between. CDR1 and CDR2 (germline): SEHNR, FQNEAQ (reference sequence). The CDR3, as DNA: TGTGCCAGCAGCTTGCACCCGCCTATGAACACTGAAGCTTTCTTT. Encoded protein: CASSLHPPMNTEAFF.

As DNA, the CDR3 is TGCGCCAGCAGCTCCGACAGAGGGGGGAACACTGAAGCTTTCTTT. Residues: CASSSDRGGNTEAFF. The J gene is TRBJ1-1, the V gene TRBV5-1, with a tentative D call TRBD1 (6 bases). Per germline, CDR1 SGHRS and CDR2 YFSETQ. Trimming took 3 bases from V and 1 from J, leaving 13 bases between them. The CDR3 totals 15 residues.